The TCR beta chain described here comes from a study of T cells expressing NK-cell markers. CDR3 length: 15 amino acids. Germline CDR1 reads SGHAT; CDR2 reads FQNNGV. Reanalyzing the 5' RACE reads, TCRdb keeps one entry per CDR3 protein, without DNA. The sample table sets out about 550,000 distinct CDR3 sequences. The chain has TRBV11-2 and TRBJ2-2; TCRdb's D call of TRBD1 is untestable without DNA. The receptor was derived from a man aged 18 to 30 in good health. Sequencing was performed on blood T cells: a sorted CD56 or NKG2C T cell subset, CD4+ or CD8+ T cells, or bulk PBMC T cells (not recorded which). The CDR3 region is CASSESTGTTGELFF.